This T cell receptor beta chain was retrieved from a study of brain metastases from non-small cell lung cancer. This table comes from immunoSEQ multiplex PCR, and its TCRdb copy is limited to in-frame clones, with some not included. The data hold about 1,500 clones, with roughly four fifths observed a single time. V lost 2 bases, J lost 5 bases, and 12 bases stayed unmatched. The CDR3 has 15 amino acids. CDR1 and CDR2 from the germline V gene are GTSNPN and SVGIG (reference sequence). This sequence was found in a donor aged 40 or over with non-small cell lung cancer. Sequencing was carried out using primary lung tumor tissue. This rearrangement joins TRBV30 to TRBJ2-7, with TRBD2 matching over 7 bases. CDR3 DNA sequence: TGTGCCTGGAGTCGTCCGTCTAGCGGAGCCGACGAGCAGTACTTC. The encoded protein is CAWSRPSSGADEQYF.